This paragraph covers one T cell receptor (beta chain) sequence. In the study's own analysis: Estimates of nucleated cell counts were drawn from the amplification of reference gene primers. Sequenced by immunoSEQ multiplex PCR; TCRdb stores in-frame clones only, minus some. D and trimming come from the DNA, and the V and J calls and clone size come from that table. The table has about 140,000 clones, about 85% seen once; the top ten hold about 2.8%. These data are taken from a study of blood T cell repertoires in COVID-19. Looking at the study overall: COVID-19 samples, acute and convalescent, were from the United States, Italy and Spain. PBMCs, B-cell-depleted T cells, or T cells provided the cDNA or gDNA that made up the material.

V shed 0 bases and J shed 0 bases, with 11 bases lying between them. The CDR3 totals 15 residues. Germline V gene sequence: CDR1 GTSNPN, CDR2 SVGIG (reference sequence). V gene TRBV30 combines with J gene TRBJ1-1, with a possible D match to TRBD1 (5 bases). The sequenced material came from peripheral blood. The sequence came from a human donor with acute or convalescent COVID-19. The donor label of this sample is uncertain. CDR3 amino acids: CAWSVRADMNTEAFF. DNA for the CDR3: TGTGCCTGGAGTGTCAGGGCCGATATGAACACTGAAGCTTTCTTT.